This T cell receptor (beta chain) was identified during a study of cytomegalovirus exposure and HLA in healthy donors. PCR amplification relied on 60 Vbeta primers (plus 13 Jbeta primers). The assay was immunoSEQ multiplex PCR, and TCRdb's table has in-frame clones only and misses some. The sample carries around 160,000 clones, roughly three quarters recorded once. CDR1 is LGHNA, CDR2 YNFKEQ, per germline. CDR3 length: 14 amino acids. Trimming cost V 4 bases and J 0 bases, with 7 bases left between them. This chain joins TRBV4-2 and TRBJ1-5; no clear D gene. The source of this sequence is a woman aged 40 to 50 in good health and CMV-seropositive. Sequencing input: PBMCs. CDR3 sequence: CASSRTVSNQPQHF. In DNA form, the CDR3 reads TGTGCCAGCAGCCGTACAGTTAGCAATCAGCCCCAGCATTTT.